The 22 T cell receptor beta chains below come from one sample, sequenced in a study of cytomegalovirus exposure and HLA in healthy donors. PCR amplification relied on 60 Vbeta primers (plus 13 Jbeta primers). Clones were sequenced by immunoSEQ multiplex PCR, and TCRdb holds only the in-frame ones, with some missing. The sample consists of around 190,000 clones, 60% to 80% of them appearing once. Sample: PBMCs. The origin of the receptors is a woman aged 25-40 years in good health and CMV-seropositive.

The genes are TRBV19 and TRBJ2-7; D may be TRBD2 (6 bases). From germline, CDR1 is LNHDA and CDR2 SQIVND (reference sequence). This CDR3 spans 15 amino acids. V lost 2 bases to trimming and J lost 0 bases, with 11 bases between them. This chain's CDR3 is CASSIWAGISYEQYF. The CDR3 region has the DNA TGTGCCAGTAGTATATGGGCGGGGATCTCCTACGAGCAGTACTTC. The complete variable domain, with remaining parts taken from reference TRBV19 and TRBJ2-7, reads DGGITQSPKYLFRKEGQNVTLSCEQNLNHDAMYWYRQDPGQGLRLIYYSQIVNDFQKGDIAEGYSVSREKKESFPLTVTSAQKNPTAFYLCASSIWAGISYEQYFGPGTRLTVT.

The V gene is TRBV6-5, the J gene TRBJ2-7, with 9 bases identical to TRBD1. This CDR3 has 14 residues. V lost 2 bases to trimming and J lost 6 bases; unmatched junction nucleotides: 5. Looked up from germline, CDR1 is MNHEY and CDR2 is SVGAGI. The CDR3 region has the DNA TGTGCCAGCAGTTACCGGACAGGGGTGCGCGAGCAGTACTTC. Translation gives CASSYRTGVREQYF.

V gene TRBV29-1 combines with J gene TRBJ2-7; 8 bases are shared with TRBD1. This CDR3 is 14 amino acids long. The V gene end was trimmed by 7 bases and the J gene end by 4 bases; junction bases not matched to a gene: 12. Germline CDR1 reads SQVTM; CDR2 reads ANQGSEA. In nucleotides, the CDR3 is TGCAGCGACGCTGCTTGGGACAGGCCGTACGAGCAGTACTTC. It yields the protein CSDAAWDRPYEQYF.

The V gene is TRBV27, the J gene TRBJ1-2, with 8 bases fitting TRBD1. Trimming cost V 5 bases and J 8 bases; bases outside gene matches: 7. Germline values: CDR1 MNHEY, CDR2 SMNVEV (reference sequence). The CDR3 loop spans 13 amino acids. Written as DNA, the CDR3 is TGTGCCAGCAGTGCCGACAGGGGTAGGGGCTACACCTTC. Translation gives CASSADRGRGYTF.

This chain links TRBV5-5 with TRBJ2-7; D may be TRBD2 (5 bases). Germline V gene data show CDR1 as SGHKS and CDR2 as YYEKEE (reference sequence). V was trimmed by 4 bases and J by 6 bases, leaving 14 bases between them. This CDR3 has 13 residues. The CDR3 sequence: CASSGWTASEQYF. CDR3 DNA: TGTGCCAGCAGCGGCTGGACTGCCTCCGAGCAGTACTTC.

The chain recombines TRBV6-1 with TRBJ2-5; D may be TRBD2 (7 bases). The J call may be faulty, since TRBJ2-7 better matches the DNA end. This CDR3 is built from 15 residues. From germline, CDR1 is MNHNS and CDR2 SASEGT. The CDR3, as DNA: TGTGCCAGCAGTGAAGCGCGGACCGGGGGGCACGAGCAGTACTTC. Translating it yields CASSEARTGGHEQYF.

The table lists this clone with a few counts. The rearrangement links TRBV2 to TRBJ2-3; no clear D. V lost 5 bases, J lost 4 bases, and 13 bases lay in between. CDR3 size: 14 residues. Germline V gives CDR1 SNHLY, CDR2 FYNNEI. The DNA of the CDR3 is TGTGCCAGCAGTATGGTAGTCGTCCCAGATACGCAGTATTTT. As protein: CASSMVVVPDTQYF.

The CDR3: CASSLGLRRQGAYETQYF. Written as DNA, the CDR3 is TGTGCCAGCAGCTTAGGACTGAGACGGCAGGGGGCTTACGAGACCCAGTACTTC. The chain is built from TRBV11-2 and TRBJ2-5, with 8 positions matching TRBD1. The CDR3 extends over 18 amino acids. CDR1 SGHAT and CDR2 FQNNGV come from the germline V gene. V was pared by 1 base and J by 5 bases, with 15 bases of the junction left unmatched. The full variable domain, its missing parts supplied by reference TRBV11-2 and TRBJ2-5, is EAGVAQSPRYKIIEKRQSVAFWCNPISGHATLYWYQQILGQGPKLLIQFQNNGVVDDSQLPKDRFSAERLKGVDSTLKIQPAKLEDSAVYLCASSLGLRRQGAYETQYFGPGTRLLVL.

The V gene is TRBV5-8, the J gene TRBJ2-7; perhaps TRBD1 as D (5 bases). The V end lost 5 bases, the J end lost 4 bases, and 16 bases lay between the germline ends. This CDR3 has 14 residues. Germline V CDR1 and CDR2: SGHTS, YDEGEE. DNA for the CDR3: TGTGCCAGCAGTCAAGTGGCGAAGGGGTACGAGCAGTACTTC. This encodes CASSQVAKGYEQYF.

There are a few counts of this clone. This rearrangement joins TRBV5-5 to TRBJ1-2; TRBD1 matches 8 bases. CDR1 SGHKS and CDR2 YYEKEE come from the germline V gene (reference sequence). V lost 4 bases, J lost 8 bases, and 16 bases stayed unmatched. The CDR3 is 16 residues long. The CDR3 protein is CASSLTTTGEVWGYTF. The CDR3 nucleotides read TGTGCCAGCAGCCTCACTACGACAGGGGAAGTATGGGGCTACACCTTC.

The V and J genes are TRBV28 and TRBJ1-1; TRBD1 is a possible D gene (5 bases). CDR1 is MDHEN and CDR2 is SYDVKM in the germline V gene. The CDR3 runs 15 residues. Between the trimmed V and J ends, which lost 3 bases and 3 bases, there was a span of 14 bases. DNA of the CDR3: TGTGCCAGCAGTTTCAGGGTAGGCAAGGACACTGAAGCTTTCTTT. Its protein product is CASSFRVGKDTEAFF.

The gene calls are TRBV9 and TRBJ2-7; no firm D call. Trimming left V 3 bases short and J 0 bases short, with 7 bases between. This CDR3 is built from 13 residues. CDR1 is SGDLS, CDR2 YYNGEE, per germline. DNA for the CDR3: TGTGCCAGCAGCGCTCCTAGCTCCTACGAGCAGTACTTC. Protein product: CASSAPSSYEQYF.

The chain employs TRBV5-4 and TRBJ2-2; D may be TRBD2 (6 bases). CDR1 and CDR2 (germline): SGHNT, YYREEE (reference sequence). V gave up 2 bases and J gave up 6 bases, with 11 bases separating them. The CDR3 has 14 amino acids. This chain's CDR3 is CASSFWGVPGELFF. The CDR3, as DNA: TGTGCCAGCAGCTTTTGGGGGGTTCCCGGGGAGCTGTTTTTT.

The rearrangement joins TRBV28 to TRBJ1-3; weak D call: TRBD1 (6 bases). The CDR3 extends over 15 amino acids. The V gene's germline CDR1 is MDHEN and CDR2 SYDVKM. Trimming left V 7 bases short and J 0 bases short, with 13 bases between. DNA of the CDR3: TGTGCCAGCACCGTAGGGGGAGCCTCTGGAAACACCATATATTTT. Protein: CASTVGGASGNTIYF. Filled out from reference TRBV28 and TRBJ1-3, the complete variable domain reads DVKVTQSSRYLVKRTGEKVFLECVQDMDHENMFWYRQDPGLGLRLIYFSYDVKMKEKGDIPEGYSVSREKKERFSLILESASTNQTSMYLCASTVGGASGNTIYFGEGSWLTVV.

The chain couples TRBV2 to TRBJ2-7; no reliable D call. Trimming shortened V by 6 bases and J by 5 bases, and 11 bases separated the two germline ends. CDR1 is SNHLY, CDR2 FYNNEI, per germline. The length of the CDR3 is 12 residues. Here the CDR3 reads CASRRGFDEQYF. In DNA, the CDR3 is TGTGCCAGCAGGAGAGGCTTCGACGAGCAGTACTTC.

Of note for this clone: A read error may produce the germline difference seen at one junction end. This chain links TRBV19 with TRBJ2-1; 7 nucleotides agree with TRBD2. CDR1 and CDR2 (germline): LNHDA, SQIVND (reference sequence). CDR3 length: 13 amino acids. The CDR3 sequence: CACSIGRANEQFF. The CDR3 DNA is TGTGCCTGTAGTATTGGGAGGGCCAATGAGCAGTTCTTC.

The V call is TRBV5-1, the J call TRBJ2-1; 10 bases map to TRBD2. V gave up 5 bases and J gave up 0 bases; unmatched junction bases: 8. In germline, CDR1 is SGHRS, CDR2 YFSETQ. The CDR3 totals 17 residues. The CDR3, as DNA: TGCGCCAGCAGGAATATAGCGGGAGGACCCTCCTACAATGAGCAGTTCTTC. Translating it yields CASRNIAGGPSYNEQFF. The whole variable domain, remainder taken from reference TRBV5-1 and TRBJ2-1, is KAGVTQTPRYLIKTRGQQVTLSCSPISGHRSVSWYQQTPGQGLQFLFEYFSETQRNKGNFPGRFSGRQFSNSRSEMNVSTLELGDSALYLCASRNIAGGPSYNEQFFGPGTRLTVL.

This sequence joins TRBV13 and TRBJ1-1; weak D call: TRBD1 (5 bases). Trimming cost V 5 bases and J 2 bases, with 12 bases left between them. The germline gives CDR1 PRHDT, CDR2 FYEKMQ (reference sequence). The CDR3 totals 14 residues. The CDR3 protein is CASSPTEQNTEAFF. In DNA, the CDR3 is TGTGCCAGCAGCCCGACAGAGCAAAACACTGAAGCTTTCTTT.

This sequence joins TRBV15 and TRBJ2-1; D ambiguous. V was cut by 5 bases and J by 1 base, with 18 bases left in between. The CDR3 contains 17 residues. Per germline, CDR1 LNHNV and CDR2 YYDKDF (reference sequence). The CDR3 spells CATSQVLGSSSYNEQFF. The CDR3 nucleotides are TGTGCCACCAGCCAGGTGTTAGGTAGTTCGTCCTACAATGAGCAGTTCTTC. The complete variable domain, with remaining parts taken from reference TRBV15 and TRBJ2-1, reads DAMVIQNPRYQVTQFGKPVTLSCSQTLNHNVMYWYQQKSSQAPKLLFHYYDKDFNNEADTPDNFQSRRPNTSFCFLDIRSPGLGDTAMYLCATSQVLGSSSYNEQFFGPGTRLTVL.

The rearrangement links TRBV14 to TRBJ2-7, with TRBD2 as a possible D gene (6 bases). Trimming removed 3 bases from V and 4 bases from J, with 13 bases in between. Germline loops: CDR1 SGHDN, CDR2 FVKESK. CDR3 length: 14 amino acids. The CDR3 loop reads CASSHGGFGYEQYF. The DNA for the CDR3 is TGTGCCAGCAGCCACGGGGGTTTCGGATACGAGCAGTACTTC.

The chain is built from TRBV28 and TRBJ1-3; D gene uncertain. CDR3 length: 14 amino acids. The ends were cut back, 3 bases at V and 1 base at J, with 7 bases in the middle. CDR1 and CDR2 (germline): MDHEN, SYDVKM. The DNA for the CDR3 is TGTGCCAGCAGTTTCTTCGGTTCTGGAAACACCATATATTTT. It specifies CASSFFGSGNTIYF. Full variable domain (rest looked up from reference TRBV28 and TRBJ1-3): DVKVTQSSRYLVKRTGEKVFLECVQDMDHENMFWYRQDPGLGLRLIYFSYDVKMKEKGDIPEGYSVSREKKERFSLILESASTNQTSMYLCASSFFGSGNTIYFGEGSWLTVV.

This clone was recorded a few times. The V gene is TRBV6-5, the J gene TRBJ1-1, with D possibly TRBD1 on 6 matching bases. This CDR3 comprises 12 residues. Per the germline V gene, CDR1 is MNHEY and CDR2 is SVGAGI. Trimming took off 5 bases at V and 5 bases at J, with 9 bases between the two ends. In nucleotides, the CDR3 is TGTGCCAGCAGTATCAGGGGAACTGAAGCTTTCTTT. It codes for CASSIRGTEAFF.